The text below deals with one TCR beta chain. The antigen remains unidentified. This CDR3 fails to terminate in the conserved phenylalanine or tryptophan, so it likely reflects a read error. V was cut by 4 bases and J by 3 bases, with 10 bases left in between. CDR1 is SGHRS, CDR2 YFSETQ, per germline. This CDR3 region has 13 residues. The sample comes from a study of breast tumors, draining lymph nodes, adjacent tissues. Findings of the study overall: Tumor repertoires ranked between lymph nodes and nontumor tissue in diversity, with V and J gene preferences. That most tumor T cells come from lymph nodes remained unproven.

Axillary draining lymph nodes of breast cancer patients supplied the node samples. A single record per CDR3 protein comes from TCRdb applying MiXCR to the multiplex PCR reads. The sample carries approximately 140,000 distinct CDR3 sequences, about 30% recorded once. This sequence was found in a female donor with breast cancer. Some clones in this sample may be carry-over from other donors' samples. Sequenced: axillary lymph node tissue. V gene TRBV5-1 combines with J gene TRBJ1-1, with D perhaps matching TRBD1 (6 bases). The CDR3 spells CASSPSGDTEAFC. The DNA for the CDR3 is TGCGCCAGCAGCCCCTCAGGGGACACTGAAGCTTTCTGT.